Each of the 4 T cell receptor beta chains below was sequenced from the same sample in a study of CD8+CD57+ T cells in acquired aplastic anemia. TCR beta VDJ and CDR3 were profiled, and genomic DNA was the template. TCRdb reprocessed the reads with MiXCR, giving one entry per CDR3 protein. The data hold 160,000 or so distinct CDR3 sequences, with less than 60% observed a single time. An expansion of CD8+CD57+ cells by flow cytometry had been shown in patients chosen for sequencing. Material: sorted CD4+, CD8+, or CD8+CD57+ T cells (not recorded which) from PBMCs. These receptors all stem from a human donor with aplastic anemia.

This chain links TRBV6-1 with TRBJ1-2; D is perhaps TRBD1 (6 bases). Deletions cut 6 bases from V and 7 bases from J, with 18 bases between. CDR3 length: 14 amino acids. Germline V lookup: CDR1 MNHNS, CDR2 SASEGT. The CDR3: CASSHSQGRGGYTF. CDR3 nucleotides: TGTGCCAGCAGCCACAGCCAGGGGCGTGGTGGCTACACCTTC.

This clonotype has at least ten counts. The V gene is TRBV10-1, the J gene TRBJ1-2; D is undetermined. From germline, CDR1 is WNHNN and CDR2 SYGVQD (reference sequence). This CDR3 is built from 14 residues. V lost 3 bases and J 1 base, leaving 9 bases between the germline ends. The CDR3 nucleotides read TGCGCCAGCAGTGACATAGGGTATAACTATGGCTACACCTTC. This encodes CASSDIGYNYGYTF.

This clonotype was observed many times. The chain recombines TRBV7-9 with TRBJ2-1, with 7 bases fitting TRBD1. The germline gives CDR1 SEHNR, CDR2 FQNEAQ (reference sequence). Trimming cost V 3 bases and J 4 bases; bases outside gene matches: 15. This CDR3 spans 18 amino acids. CDR3 nucleotides: TGTGCCAGCAGCTTTTTCACAGGGGTCAGTGCACAATACAATGAGCAGTTCTTC. This codes for CASSFFTGVSAQYNEQFF.

The chain joins TRBV28 to TRBJ2-7, with unresolved D. The V gene's germline CDR1 is MDHEN and CDR2 SYDVKM. Trimming shortened V by 7 bases and J by 4 bases, and 14 bases separated the two germline ends. The CDR3 runs to 13 residues. The CDR3 is CASTLLDGYEQYF. The CDR3 DNA reads as TGTGCCAGCACCTTGCTGGACGGGTACGAGCAGTACTTC. The variable domain in full, with the rest retrieved from reference TRBV28 and TRBJ2-7, is DVKVTQSSRYLVKRTGEKVFLECVQDMDHENMFWYRQDPGLGLRLIYFSYDVKMKEKGDIPEGYSVSREKKERFSLILESASTNQTSMYLCASTLLDGYEQYFGPGTRLTVT.